These 13 T cell receptor beta chains share one sample of origin, sequenced in a study of T cells after yellow fever vaccination. TCRdb re-called the 5' RACE reads through MiXCR, storing one row per CDR3 protein. The sample has fewer than 650,000 distinct CDR3 sequences; just over 20% are singletons. Sequenced here: PBMCs, sampled roughly 20 days after the first yellow fever vaccination. These receptors were obtained from a young man who received the YFV17D yellow fever vaccine.

The rearrangement uses TRBV19 and TRBJ2-7; a weak D match, TRBD1 (5 bases). CDR3 length: 15 residues. The V gene's germline CDR1 is LNHDA and CDR2 SQIVND (reference sequence). Trimming shortened V by 5 bases and J by 2 bases, and 16 bases separated the two germline ends. CDR3: CASSRVAPGPYEQYF. The CDR3 DNA reads as TGTGCCAGTAGTCGGGTTGCTCCAGGGCCCTACGAGCAGTACTTC.

The chain uses TRBV10-3 and TRBJ2-3; maybe TRBD1 (6 bases). Trimming cost V 6 bases and J 5 bases, with 15 bases left between them. The germline gives CDR1 ENHRY, CDR2 SYGVKD. The CDR3 length is 14 residues. CDR3 in amino acids: CAIRKAGEQDTQYF. CDR3 coding DNA: TGTGCCATCAGGAAGGCAGGGGAACAAGATACGCAGTATTTT.

The V call is TRBV5-5, the J call TRBJ2-7; D gene ambiguous. The germline V gene has CDR1 SGHKS and CDR2 YYEKEE (reference sequence). Between the trimmed V and J ends, which lost 4 bases and 3 bases, there was a span of 14 bases. The CDR3 sequence is 14 residues long. In DNA form, the CDR3 reads TGTGCCAGCAGCGAGCGACAAATTAACTACGAGCAGTACTTC. It specifies CASSERQINYEQYF.

The chain joins TRBV5-1 to TRBJ1-4, with 7 bases fitting TRBD1. The junction had 4 bases not matched to a gene; V was cut back by 0 bases and J by 8 bases. The germline CDR1 and CDR2 sequences are SGHRS and YFSETQ. The CDR3 sequence is 14 residues long. CDR3 protein: CASSLGQGYEKLFF. The CDR3 DNA follows: TGCGCCAGCAGCTTGGGACAGGGTTACGAAAAACTGTTTTTT.

V and J are TRBV24-1 and TRBJ1-1, with D uncertain. Germline CDR1 KGHDR, CDR2 SFDVKD. V was trimmed by 1 base and J by 11 bases, leaving 10 bases between them. The length of the CDR3 is 12 residues. CDR3 protein: CATSDFAEGAFF. The CDR3 coding sequence is TGTGCCACCAGTGATTTTGCCGAGGGCGCTTTCTTT.

This clonotype was seen a few times. V and J are TRBV18 and TRBJ2-1; D is unresolved. This CDR3 contains 14 residues. Germline V gene lookup returns CDR1 KGHSH and CDR2 LQKENI. Trimming stripped 6 bases from V and 0 bases from J, with 9 bases between. The CDR3 DNA is TGTGCCAGCTCCTCAGCCGGCTCCTACAATGAGCAGTTCTTC. This translates into CASSSAGSYNEQFF.

The gene calls are TRBV5-1 and TRBJ2-3, with D hard to call. V shed 3 bases and J shed 4 bases, with 6 bases lying between them. The CDR3 covers 12 residues. CDR1 and CDR2 from the germline V gene are SGHRS and YFSETQ. The CDR3 reads CASSWTSDTQYF. CDR3 DNA: TGCGCCAGCAGCTGGACGTCAGATACGCAGTATTTT.

This chain joins TRBV10-3 and TRBJ2-1, with D tentatively TRBD1 or TRBD2 (5 bases each). This CDR3 has 12 residues. From germline, CDR1 is ENHRY and CDR2 SYGVKD. Trimming took off 4 bases at V and 5 bases at J, with 6 bases between the two ends. Here the CDR3 reads CAISGGDNEQFF. The DNA of the CDR3 is TGTGCCATCAGTGGAGGGGACAATGAGCAGTTCTTC.

This chain uses TRBV7-3 with TRBJ2-2, with D unresolved. Deletions cut 0 bases from V and 6 bases from J, with 11 bases between. The CDR3 consists of 15 residues. Germline CDR1 SGHTA, CDR2 FQGTGA. As DNA, the CDR3 is TGTGCCAGCAGCTTAACAGGATTTGGGTCCGGGGAGCTGTTTTTT. It translates to CASSLTGFGSGELFF.

This clonotype has just a few counts. The chain recombines TRBV30 with TRBJ2-1, with D perhaps matching TRBD2 (6 bases). Trimming cost V 3 bases and J 8 bases, with 14 bases left between them. This CDR3 is built from 13 residues. Germline loops: CDR1 GTSNPN, CDR2 SVGIG (reference sequence). This CDR3 is CAWSFTSGDEQFF. The CDR3 DNA is TGTGCCTGGAGCTTCACCTCGGGGGATGAGCAGTTCTTC.

This clonotype was observed a few times. The rearrangement links TRBV7-9 to TRBJ1-5; TRBD1 agrees at 8 bases. Looked up from germline, CDR1 is SEHNR and CDR2 is FQNEAQ (reference sequence). After removal of 5 bases from V and 0 bases from J, the junction contained 6 bases not matched to a gene. This CDR3 comprises 16 residues. CDR3: CASSGPTGDSNQPQHF. DNA for the CDR3: TGTGCCAGCAGCGGCCCGACAGGGGATAGCAATCAGCCCCAGCATTTT.

The V call is TRBV11-2, the J call TRBJ2-7, with 7 bases lining up with TRBD2. CDR1 is SGHAT, CDR2 FQNNGV, per germline. J gave up 3 bases and V 5 bases, and 7 bases lay outside the gene matches. The CDR3 spans 14 residues. CDR3 sequence (DNA): TGTGCCAGCAGCACCTCGACGGGGGGCTACGAGCAGTACGTC. This sequence encodes CASSTSTGGYEQYV.

DNA of the CDR3: TGCGCCAGCAGCTCGGGGGGACTAGCCCGGAACGATACGCAGTATTTT. Translation: CASSSGGLARNDTQYF. J is TRBJ2-3 and V is TRBV5-1; 9 positions agree with TRBD2. The CDR3 contains 16 residues. From germline, CDR1 is SGHRS and CDR2 YFSETQ. V lost 3 bases, J lost 6 bases, and 11 bases stayed unmatched.